One sample yielded the 24 T cell receptor beta chains listed below, sequenced in a study of blood T cell repertoires in COVID-19. Libraries were prepared by immunoSEQ multiplex PCR; TCRdb keeps only in-frame clonotypes and omits some of them. The sample has 100,000 to 150,000 clones; approximately 74% are singletons. Sequenced material: peripheral blood. The receptors come from a woman in her 70s with acute or convalescent COVID-19.

In its sample, this clone was seen once. V usage is TRBV6-5 and J usage is TRBJ2-2, with 9 bases fitting TRBD1. The CDR3 runs to 15 residues. The trim removed 1 base at V and 10 bases at J, leaving 7 bases unmatched. Looked up from germline, CDR1 is MNHEY and CDR2 is SVGAGI. The DNA for the CDR3 is TGTGCCAGCAGTTACTTGGGACAGGGAGGGTCGGAGCTGTTTTTT. This sequence encodes CASSYLGQGGSELFF.

The rearrangement joins TRBV11-2 to TRBJ2-7; D is perhaps TRBD2 (6 bases). In germline, CDR1 is SGHAT, CDR2 FQNNGV. The CDR3 covers 15 residues. The V end was cut by 3 bases, the J end by 1 base, with 13 bases between. The CDR3 loop is CASSLAGSGSYEQYF. In DNA form, the CDR3 reads TGTGCCAGCAGCTTGGCGGGGAGCGGATCCTACGAGCAGTACTTC.

This clone was seen more than once but under ten times. The genes are TRBV9 and TRBJ1-1; TRBD1 is a possible D gene (5 bases). V was clipped by 0 bases and J by 6 bases, with 15 bases between them. The CDR3 is made up of 15 amino acids. The germline V gene has CDR1 SGDLS and CDR2 YYNGEE. The CDR3 is CASSVEAGSVSEAFF. CDR3 nucleotide sequence: TGTGCCAGCAGCGTAGAGGCAGGGTCTGTGTCTGAAGCTTTCTTT.

The J gene is TRBJ1-2, the V gene TRBV9, with D maybe TRBD1 (6 bases). CDR1 and CDR2 (germline): SGDLS, YYNGEE. This CDR3 comprises 16 residues. V was trimmed by 0 bases and J by 6 bases, leaving 18 bases between them. CDR3 in DNA: TGTGCCAGCAGCGTAGCGGGGGGCGCGACAGGCCATGGCTACACCTTC. Amino acids: CASSVAGGATGHGYTF.

This chain joins TRBV5-6 and TRBJ2-5, with a weak D call TRBD1 (5 bases). The CDR3 extends over 14 amino acids. V dropped 1 base and J dropped 4 bases, with 11 bases sitting between them. The germline V gene encodes CDR1 SGHDT and CDR2 YYEEEE. As DNA, the CDR3 is TGTGCCAGCAGCTTGTTCCCAGGGCTAGAGACCCAGTACTTC. This sequence encodes CASSLFPGLETQYF.

V is TRBV3-1 (or the pseudogene TRBV3-2) and J is TRBJ1-6, with 8 bases lining up with TRBD1. Trimming removed 5 bases from V and 4 bases from J; junction bases left unmatched: 4. Per germline, CDR1 LGHDT and CDR2 YNNKEL (reference sequence). The CDR3 runs 15 residues. CDR3 coding DNA: TGTGCCAGCAGCTTCCGGGACAGGTATAATTCACCCCTCCACTTT. This encodes CASSFRDRYNSPLHF.

CDR3: CASSYDHRGREKLFF. CDR3 sequence (DNA): TGTGCCAGCAGTTACGACCACAGGGGGCGGGAAAAACTGTTTTTT. The chain joins TRBV6-5 to TRBJ1-4; 9 bases align to TRBD1. The V segment lost 2 bases and the J segment 8 bases; nucleotides outside the gene matches: 6. CDR1 is MNHEY, CDR2 SVGAGI, per germline. The CDR3 consists of 15 residues.

The chain combines TRBV5-1 with TRBJ2-5, with 8 positions matching TRBD2. Trimming at V came to 4 bases and at J to 5 bases, leaving 10 bases not matched to a gene. The germline CDR1 and CDR2 sequences are SGHRS and YFSETQ. The CDR3 sequence is 15 residues long. The CDR3: CASSSTGTSRETQYF. DNA of the CDR3: TGCGCCAGCAGCAGTACCGGGACTAGTAGGGAGACCCAGTACTTC.

J is TRBJ1-1 and V is TRBV27; the D is unclear. Germline CDR1 reads MNHEY; CDR2 reads SMNVEV (reference sequence). This CDR3 is 13 amino acids long. Trimming took off 6 bases at V and 2 bases at J, with 10 bases between the two ends. CDR3 region: CASSRGFNTEAFF. In nucleotides, the CDR3 is TGTGCCAGCAGCAGAGGCTTCAACACTGAAGCTTTCTTT.

V usage is TRBV28 and J usage is TRBJ2-1; 8 nucleotides line up with TRBD2. Trimming removed 7 bases from V and 7 bases from J; junction bases left unmatched: 3. This CDR3 comprises 12 residues. CDR1 MDHEN and CDR2 SYDVKM come from the germline V gene. Here the CDR3 reads CASTGLANEQFF. Written as DNA, the CDR3 is TGTGCCAGCACAGGACTAGCAAATGAGCAGTTCTTC.

V usage is TRBV19 and J usage is TRBJ2-7; D gene uncertain. Germline values: CDR1 LNHDA, CDR2 SQIVND (reference sequence). The CDR3 contains 12 residues. Deletions cut 1 base from V and 5 bases from J, with 6 bases between. CDR3 DNA: TGTGCCAGTAGTATAGGTCGCGACGAGCAGTACTTC. It encodes CASSIGRDEQYF. Full variable domain (remainder filled in from reference TRBV19 and TRBJ2-7): DGGITQSPKYLFRKEGQNVTLSCEQNLNHDAMYWYRQDPGQGLRLIYYSQIVNDFQKGDIAEGYSVSREKKESFPLTVTSAQKNPTAFYLCASSIGRDEQYFGPGTRLTVT.

The chain carries TRBV5-5 and TRBJ1-2, with D possibly being TRBD1 (6 bases). The CDR3 covers 13 residues. V lost 2 bases to trimming and J lost 4 bases, with 9 bases between them. CDR1 SGHKS and CDR2 YYEKEE come from the germline V gene (reference sequence). This CDR3 is CASSLGQIYGYTF. CDR3 nucleotide sequence: TGTGCCAGCAGCTTAGGACAGATCTATGGCTACACCTTC.

The chain is built from TRBV28 and TRBJ1-2, with D tentatively TRBD1 (6 bases). The CDR3 length is 14 residues. V was trimmed by 5 bases and J by 4 bases, leaving 14 bases between them. Germline-derived CDR1 and CDR2 are MDHEN and SYDVKM. The CDR3 nucleotides are TGTGCCAGCAGTCCCGAGGGACACCTCTATGGCTACACCTTC. Its protein is CASSPEGHLYGYTF.

The gene calls are TRBV5-1 and TRBJ1-1, with a possible D match to TRBD1 (6 bases). V was cut by 2 bases and J by 0 bases, with 8 bases left in between. There are 14 residues in the CDR3. Germline V CDR1 and CDR2: SGHRS, YFSETQ. This CDR3 is CASSLGGMNTEAFF. CDR3 bases: TGCGCCAGCAGCTTAGGGGGTATGAACACTGAAGCTTTCTTT.

In its sample, this clone was seen a few times. This chain joins TRBV7-2 and TRBJ1-2, with 9 positions matching TRBD1. The J segment lost 8 bases and the V segment lost 6 bases, leaving 10 bases of the junction unmatched. The CDR3 spans 14 residues. Germline V gene lookup returns CDR1 SGHTA and CDR2 FQGNSA. CDR3 in amino acids: CASSQRDRVGGYTF. The CDR3 DNA reads as TGTGCCAGCAGTCAAAGGGACAGGGTAGGAGGCTACACCTTC.

This chain links TRBV6-1 with TRBJ2-3; 11 positions agree with TRBD2. The germline gives CDR1 MNHNS, CDR2 SASEGT. V trimming: 4 bases; J trimming: 3 bases; junction bases outside the gene matches: 6. This CDR3 region has 16 residues. The CDR3 region has the DNA TGTGCCAGCAGTGGGAGACTAGCGGGAATAACAGATACGCAGTATTTT. This codes for CASSGRLAGITDTQYF.

On this clone: The sample holds other DNA sequences that translate to the same CDR3. This chain links TRBV7-2 with TRBJ2-7; no reliable D call. V lost 1 base to trimming and J lost 3 bases, with 10 bases between them. The CDR3 consists of 14 residues. The germline V gene has CDR1 SGHTA and CDR2 FQGNSA. The CDR3 here is CASSLDRASYEQYF. CDR3 coding DNA: TGTGCCAGCAGCTTAGACCGAGCTAGCTACGAGCAGTACTTC.

The CDR3 sequence: CASSLEGQGLTRAFF. The CDR3, as DNA: TGCGCCAGCAGCTTGGAAGGGCAGGGGCTCACTCGGGCTTTCTTT. This chain links TRBV5-1 with TRBJ1-1, with a weak D call TRBD1 (6 bases). Trimming shortened V by 0 bases and J by 11 bases, and 20 bases separated the two germline ends. CDR1 is SGHRS and CDR2 is YFSETQ in the germline V gene. CDR3 length: 15 residues.

The gene calls are TRBV29-1 and TRBJ1-5, with 9 nucleotides matching TRBD1. Germline V gene data show CDR1 as SQVTM and CDR2 as ANQGSEA. The CDR3 consists of 13 residues. J was trimmed by 6 bases and V by 7 bases; bases with no gene match: 7. CDR3 nucleotide sequence: TGCAGCGCCGGACAGGGGCTTGGTCAGCCCCAGCATTTT. It translates to CSAGQGLGQPQHF.

Points on this clone: Additional DNA sequences in this sample encode the identical CDR3. This rearrangement joins TRBV7-9 to TRBJ1-1, with TRBD1 identical over 7 bases. Germline CDR1 SEHNR, CDR2 FQNEAQ (reference sequence). The trim removed 4 bases at V and 3 bases at J, leaving 8 bases unmatched. CDR3 size: 15 residues. CDR3 amino acids: CASSSTTGVDTEAFF. For the CDR3, the DNA is TGTGCCAGCAGCTCTACCACAGGGGTGGACACTGAAGCTTTCTTT. Using reference TRBV7-9 and TRBJ1-1 for the parts outside the CDR3, the full variable domain is DTGVSQNPRHKITKRGQNVTFRCDPISEHNRLYWYRQTLGQGPEFLTYFQNEAQLEKSRLLSDRFSAERPKGSFSTLEIQRTEQGDSAMYLCASSSTTGVDTEAFFGQGTRLTVV.

The chain joins TRBV11-3 to TRBJ2-5; 13 nucleotides agree with TRBD2. Looked up from germline, CDR1 is SGHNT and CDR2 is YENEEA. V dropped 5 bases and J dropped 4; count of bases not matched to a gene: 7. This CDR3 region has 16 residues. The DNA of the CDR3 is TGTGCCAGCAGCCCAGGACTAGCGGGAGTTGGAGAGACCCAGTACTTC. Its protein is CASSPGLAGVGETQYF.

The genes are TRBV5-1 and TRBJ2-1, with 9 bases lining up with TRBD1. Per the germline V gene, CDR1 is SGHRS and CDR2 is YFSETQ. The CDR3 has 15 residues. The V and J ends lost 3 bases and 5 bases, in that order; junction bases with no gene match: 6. The CDR3 nucleotides read TGCGCCAGCAGCTCGGGGACAGGGCTGGACAATGAGCAGTTCTTC. Residues: CASSSGTGLDNEQFF.

This rearrangement joins TRBV5-1 to TRBJ2-7; D may be TRBD2 (6 bases). Germline CDR1 reads SGHRS; CDR2 reads YFSETQ. V lost 4 bases, J lost 3 bases, and 11 bases lay in between. CDR3 length equals 13 residues. The CDR3 sequence: CASSPPGDYEQYF. The CDR3 nucleotides read TGCGCCAGCAGCCCCCCGGGAGACTACGAGCAGTACTTC.

The V call is TRBV18, the J call TRBJ1-2; 7 bases align to TRBD1. V was pared by 1 base and J by 5 bases, with 16 bases of the junction left unmatched. The germline V gene encodes CDR1 KGHSH and CDR2 LQKENI. This CDR3 contains 18 residues. The CDR3, as DNA: TGTGCCAGCTCACCACGGAACAGGGGAGGCTATGGGGAGTATGGCTACACCTTC. Translated, it gives CASSPRNRGGYGEYGYTF. Together with reference TRBV18 and TRBJ1-2, the CDR3 gives the full variable domain: NAGVMQNPRHLVRRRGQEARLRCSPMKGHSHVYWYRQLPEEGLKFMVYLQKENIIDESGMPKERFSAEFPKEGPSILRIQQVVRGDSAAYFCASSPRNRGGYGEYGYTFGSGTRLTVV.